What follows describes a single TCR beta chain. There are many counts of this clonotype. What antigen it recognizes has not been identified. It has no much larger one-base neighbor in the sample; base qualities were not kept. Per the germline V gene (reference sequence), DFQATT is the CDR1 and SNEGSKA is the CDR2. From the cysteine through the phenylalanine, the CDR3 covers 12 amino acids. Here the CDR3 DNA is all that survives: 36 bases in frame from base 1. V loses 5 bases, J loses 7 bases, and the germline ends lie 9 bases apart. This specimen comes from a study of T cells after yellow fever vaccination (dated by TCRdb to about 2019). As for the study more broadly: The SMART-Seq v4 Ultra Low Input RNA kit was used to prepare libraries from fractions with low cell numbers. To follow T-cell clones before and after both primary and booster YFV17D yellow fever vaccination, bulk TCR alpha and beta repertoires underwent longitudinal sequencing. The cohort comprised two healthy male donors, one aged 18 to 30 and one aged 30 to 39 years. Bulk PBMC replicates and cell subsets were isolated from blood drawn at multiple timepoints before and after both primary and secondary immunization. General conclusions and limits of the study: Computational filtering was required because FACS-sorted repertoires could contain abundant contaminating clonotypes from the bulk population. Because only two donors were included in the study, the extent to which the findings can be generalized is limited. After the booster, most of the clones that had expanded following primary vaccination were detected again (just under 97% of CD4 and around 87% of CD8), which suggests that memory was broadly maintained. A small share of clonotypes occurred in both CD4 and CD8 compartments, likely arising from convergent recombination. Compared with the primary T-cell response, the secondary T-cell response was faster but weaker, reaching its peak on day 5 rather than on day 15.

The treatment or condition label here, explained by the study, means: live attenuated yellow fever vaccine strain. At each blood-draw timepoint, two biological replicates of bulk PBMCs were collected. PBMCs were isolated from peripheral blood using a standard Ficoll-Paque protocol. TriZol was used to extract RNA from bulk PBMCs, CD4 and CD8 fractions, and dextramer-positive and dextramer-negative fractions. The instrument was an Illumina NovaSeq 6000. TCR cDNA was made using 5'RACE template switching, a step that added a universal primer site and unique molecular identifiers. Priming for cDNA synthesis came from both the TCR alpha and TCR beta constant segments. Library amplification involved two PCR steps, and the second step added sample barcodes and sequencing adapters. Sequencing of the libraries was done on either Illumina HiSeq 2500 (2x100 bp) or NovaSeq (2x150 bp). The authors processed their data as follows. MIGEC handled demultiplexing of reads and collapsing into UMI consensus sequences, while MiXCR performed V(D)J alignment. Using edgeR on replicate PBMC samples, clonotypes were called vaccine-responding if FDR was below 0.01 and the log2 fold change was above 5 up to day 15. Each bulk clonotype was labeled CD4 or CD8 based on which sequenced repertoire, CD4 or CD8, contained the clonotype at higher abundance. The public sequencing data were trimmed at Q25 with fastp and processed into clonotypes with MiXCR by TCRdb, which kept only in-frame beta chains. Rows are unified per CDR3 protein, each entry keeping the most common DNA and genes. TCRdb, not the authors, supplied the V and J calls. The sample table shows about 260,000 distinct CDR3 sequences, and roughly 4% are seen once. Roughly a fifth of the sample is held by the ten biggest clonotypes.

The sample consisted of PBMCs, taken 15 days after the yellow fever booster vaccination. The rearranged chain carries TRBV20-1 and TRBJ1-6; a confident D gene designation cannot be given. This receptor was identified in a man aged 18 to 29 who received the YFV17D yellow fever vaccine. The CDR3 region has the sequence CSAAQLNSPLHF. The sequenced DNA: TGCAGTGCTGCACAGTTGAATTCACCCCTCCACTTT.